The 27 T cell receptor beta chains listed next were all sequenced from one sample in a study of beta chain features in type 1 diabetes. Study-wide results and caveats: Across all four CD4+ subsets, people with type 1 diabetes showed modestly shorter TCRB CDR3s.

cDNA synthesis used the whole RNA isolate, giving expressed TCRB sequences. Sequencing used immunoSEQ multiplex PCR; TCRdb keeps in-frame clones, though not all of them. Altogether 150,000 to 200,000 clones are present, around 63% being singletons, with the ten largest covering approximately 0.09%. The antigens of these receptors remain unknown. Input material: naive CD4+ T cells from blood. Source of these receptors: a man in his thirties or forties with type 1 diabetes.

The CDR3 nucleotides are TGTGCCAGCAGCTCGGTCTTACACTCCTACAATGAGCAGTTCTTC. Amino acids: CASSSVLHSYNEQFF. The V gene is TRBV7-8, the J gene TRBJ2-1; no definite D call. The CDR3 covers 15 residues. Germline V lookup: CDR1 SGHVS, CDR2 FQNEAQ. The V gene lost 4 bases and the J gene lost 0 bases, with 10 bases spanning the gap.

The CDR3 sequence: CSAGSLDTQYF. Written as DNA, the CDR3 is TGCAGTGCTGGATCTCTTGATACGCAGTATTTT. This rearrangement joins TRBV20-1 to TRBJ2-3; D is unresolved. CDR1 and CDR2 from the germline V gene are DFQATT and SNEGSKA (reference sequence). The CDR3 has 11 amino acids. V lost 5 bases, J lost 6 bases, and 9 bases lay in between.

This clone has more than one count but fewer than ten. The chain is built from TRBV30 and TRBJ1-1; D call uncertain. The CDR3 covers 13 residues. The V end lost 1 base, the J end lost 6 bases, and 12 bases lay between the germline ends. Germline CDR1 is GTSNPN and CDR2 is SVGIG (reference sequence). The chain's CDR3 is CAWSESSYPEAFF. The CDR3 DNA reads as TGTGCCTGGAGTGAGTCTAGTTATCCTGAAGCTTTCTTT.

The chain joins TRBV7-6 to TRBJ2-7; no clear D. The ends were cut back, 5 bases at V and 3 bases at J, with 14 bases in the middle. Germline assignment: CDR1 SGHVS and CDR2 FNYEAQ. CDR3 length equals 14 residues. CDR3 region: CASSPLPADYEQYF. CDR3 bases: TGTGCCAGCAGCCCACTACCGGCTGACTACGAGCAGTACTTC.

The chain combines TRBV7-2 with TRBJ2-5, with 9 nucleotides matching TRBD1. This CDR3 comprises 16 residues. The V and J ends lost 5 bases and 2 bases, in that order; junction bases with no gene match: 9. The germline V gene has CDR1 SGHTA and CDR2 FQGNSA. The CDR3 here is CASSPRPGQGQETQYF. CDR3 DNA sequence: TGTGCCAGCAGCCCACGTCCGGGACAGGGACAAGAGACCCAGTACTTC.

The rearrangement joins TRBV29-1 to TRBJ2-3; a weak D match, TRBD2 (6 bases). Germline V CDR1 and CDR2: SQVTM, ANQGSEA. CDR3 length equals 14 residues. V was pared by 3 bases and J by 0 bases, with 10 bases between. CDR3 sequence: CSVERGTSTDTQYF. In nucleotides, the CDR3 is TGCAGCGTTGAGAGAGGGACTAGCACAGATACGCAGTATTTT.

The chain uses TRBV4-3 and TRBJ1-2; D gene ambiguous. The V end lost 0 bases, the J end lost 9 bases, and 8 bases lay between the germline ends. This CDR3 contains 12 residues. Germline CDR1 reads LGHNA; CDR2 reads YSLEER. CDR3 protein: CASSQDKRRYTF. The CDR3 bases are TGCGCCAGCAGCCAAGATAAGCGCCGCTACACCTTC.

V usage is TRBV30 and J usage is TRBJ1-4; D is perhaps TRBD1 (6 bases). Germline CDR1 and CDR2: GTSNPN and SVGIG (reference sequence). V lost 2 bases and J 0 bases, leaving 19 bases between the germline ends. The CDR3 totals 18 residues. CDR3 residues: CAWSPRQAESATNEKLFF. CDR3 nucleotide sequence: TGTGCCTGGAGTCCCCGACAGGCGGAGTCCGCAACTAATGAAAAACTGTTTTTT.

The J gene is TRBJ2-1, the V gene TRBV5-1; 8 bases are a match to TRBD2. Germline V lookup: CDR1 SGHRS, CDR2 YFSETQ. The V and J ends lost 0 bases and 5 bases, in that order; junction bases with no gene match: 4. The CDR3 has 15 amino acids. CDR3 loop: CASSLEGTSNNEQFF. The CDR3 region has the DNA TGCGCCAGCAGCTTGGAGGGGACTAGTAACAATGAGCAGTTCTTC.

The sample holds one count of this clone. For the CDR3, the DNA is TGCAGCGTGGCCCGGGACAGGGGAGAGACCCAGTACTTC. Protein sequence: CSVARDRGETQYF. The chain is built from TRBV29-1 and TRBJ2-5, with 10 nucleotides matching TRBD1. This CDR3 contains 13 residues. Germline CDR1 is SQVTM and CDR2 is ANQGSEA. V lost 6 bases and J lost 4; bases outside the gene matches: 5.

The chain uses TRBV7-9 and TRBJ2-1, with 7 nucleotides matching TRBD2. The CDR3 is 15 amino acids. With V trimmed by 2 bases and J by 3 bases, 4 bases remained unmatched. In germline, CDR1 is SEHNR, CDR2 FQNEAQ (reference sequence). CDR3 DNA: TGTGCCAGCAGCTTAAGCGGGGACTTCTACAATGAGCAGTTCTTC. Translating it yields CASSLSGDFYNEQFF.

As for this clone: The sample has other DNA sequences that encode this CDR3 too. This chain links TRBV29-1 with TRBJ2-6; D remains unclear. Germline V gene sequence: CDR1 SQVTM, CDR2 ANQGSEA. The CDR3 length is 12 residues. The germline V and J ends were trimmed by 6 bases and 0 bases, with 3 bases remaining between them. The CDR3, as DNA: TGCAGCGTCAGCTCTGGGGCCAACGTCCTGACTTTC. Residues: CSVSSGANVLTF.

This clone was detected only a few times. The chain combines TRBV7-2 with TRBJ1-1; D ambiguous. Germline-derived CDR1 and CDR2 are SGHTA and FQGNSA. The CDR3 is made up of 11 amino acids. V lost 5 bases to trimming and J lost 2 bases, with 3 bases between them. CDR3 sequence: CASSTNTEAFF. The CDR3 DNA reads as TGTGCCAGCAGCACTAACACTGAAGCTTTCTTT.

This chain links TRBV2 with TRBJ2-2; D might be TRBD1 (5 bases). V was pared by 3 bases and J by 6 bases, with 8 bases between. The CDR3 is 13 amino acids. Germline-derived CDR1 and CDR2 are SNHLY and FYNNEI. CDR3 in DNA: TGTGCCAGCAGTGAGCAGGGATCCGGGGAGCTGTTTTTT. It encodes CASSEQGSGELFF.

CDR3 protein: CTSSQGAVAGPQETQYF. The CDR3 bases are TGCACCAGCAGCCAAGGAGCGGTAGCGGGGCCCCAAGAGACCCAGTACTTC. The chain uses TRBV1 and TRBJ2-5; the table's D gene call, TRBD2, was not cross checked with the DNA. TRBV1 is classified as a pseudogene. The CDR3 contains 17 residues.

This clone was found a few times. The chain carries TRBV9 and TRBJ2-3, with D unresolved. The CDR3 contains 18 residues. The germline V gene has CDR1 SGDLS and CDR2 YYNGEE. V was shortened by 0 bases and J by 2 bases, with 19 bases between the two germline ends. CDR3 protein: CASSVDGSLTLVTDTQYF. The CDR3 DNA reads as TGTGCCAGCAGCGTAGACGGTAGTCTAACGCTTGTCACAGATACGCAGTATTTT. The full variable domain, its missing parts supplied by reference TRBV9 and TRBJ2-3, is DSGVTQTPKHLITATGQRVTLRCSPRSGDLSVYWYQQSLDQGLQFLIQYYNGEERAKGNILERFSAQQFPDLHSELNLSSLELGDSALYFCASSVDGSLTLVTDTQYFGPGTRLTVL.

CDR3: CASSQHSRGEQYF. The CDR3 bases are TGTGCCAGCAGCCAGCACAGCCGGGGCGAGCAGTACTTC. The chain couples TRBV14 to TRBJ2-7; D is possibly TRBD2 (5 bases). V was shortened by 3 bases and J by 6 bases, with 12 bases between the two germline ends. The germline CDR1 and CDR2 sequences are SGHDN and FVKESK. There are 13 residues in the CDR3.

The rearrangement joins TRBV7-9 to TRBJ2-7; 8 bases align to TRBD1. Looked up from germline, CDR1 is SEHNR and CDR2 is FQNEAQ (reference sequence). Unmatched junction bases numbered 7, after V lost 5 bases and J lost 7 bases. This CDR3 region has 13 residues. CDR3 bases: TGTGCCAGCAGCGTAGGGACAGGAGGAGAGCAGTACTTC. It codes for CASSVGTGGEQYF.

The chain has TRBV7-8 and TRBJ1-6, with TRBD1 identical over 9 bases. The CDR3 loop spans 16 amino acids. Germline-derived CDR1 and CDR2 are SGHVS and FQNEAQ. Unmatched junction bases numbered 7, after V lost 6 bases and J lost 4 bases. The CDR3 spells CASSYGTGLYNSPLHF. In DNA form, the CDR3 reads TGTGCCAGCAGTTACGGGACAGGGCTTTATAATTCACCCCTCCACTTT. Together with reference TRBV7-8 and TRBJ1-6, the CDR3 gives the full variable domain: GAGVSQSPRYKVAKRGQDVALRCDPISGHVSLFWYQQALGQGPEFLTYFQNEAQLDKSGLPSDRFFAERPEGSVSTLKIQRTQQEDSAVYLCASSYGTGLYNSPLHFGNGTRLTVT.

This clone came up a few times. The chain recombines TRBV30 with TRBJ1-3; no definite D call. The CDR3 runs 12 residues. From germline, CDR1 is GTSNPN and CDR2 SVGIG (reference sequence). Trimming removed 5 bases at V and 4 bases at J, with 9 bases between. The CDR3 loop reads CAWGRGGNTIYF. The DNA of the CDR3 is TGTGCCTGGGGAAGAGGGGGAAACACCATATATTTT.

This clone has more than one count but fewer than ten. CDR3 DNA: TGTGCCAGCAGCTCCTCCGCAGGGGGAGGTTCACCCCTCCACTTT. Its translation is CASSSSAGGGSPLHF. The genes are TRBV9 and TRBJ1-6; TRBD1 agrees at 7 bases. The CDR3 consists of 15 residues. V gave up 4 bases and J gave up 9 bases; unmatched junction bases: 10. The germline gives CDR1 SGDLS, CDR2 YYNGEE.

The chain has TRBV7-9 and TRBJ2-5, with no clear D. This CDR3 has 14 residues. The germline V gene has CDR1 SEHNR and CDR2 FQNEAQ (reference sequence). V dropped 5 bases and J dropped 7 bases, with 17 bases sitting between them. The CDR3 bases are TGTGCCAGCAGCCCAAGTGAACAGTTCGGGACCCAGTACTTC. Its protein product is CASSPSEQFGTQYF.

With regard to this clone: Other DNA variants within this sample encode the same CDR3. This chain links TRBV4-3 with TRBJ1-1, with D uncertain. From germline, CDR1 is LGHNA and CDR2 YSLEER. Trimming took 0 bases from V and 1 from J, leaving 6 bases between them. The CDR3 is 14 amino acids. CDR3 loop: CASSQDLGNTEAFF. DNA for the CDR3: TGCGCCAGCAGCCAAGATCTCGGGAACACTGAAGCTTTCTTT.

The J gene is TRBJ2-7, the V gene TRBV30, with D tentatively TRBD2 (7 bases). This CDR3 spans 13 amino acids. Germline CDR1 and CDR2: GTSNPN and SVGIG (reference sequence). With 7 bases removed from V and 6 bases from J, the gap between germline ends came to 19 bases. The CDR3 region has the DNA TGTGCCTCCGAACGGGGGGCCTATAGCGAGCAGTACTTC. Translating gives CASERGAYSEQYF.

The CDR3 DNA sequence: TGTGCCAGCAGCTTAGAGGGGTCCCTGGGCTACAATGAGCAGTTCTTC. Translating it yields CASSLEGSLGYNEQFF. The V gene is TRBV7-9, the J gene TRBJ2-1; D perhaps matches TRBD1 (5 bases). Germline V gene lookup returns CDR1 SEHNR and CDR2 FQNEAQ (reference sequence). Trimming took 1 base from V and 3 from J, leaving 13 bases between them. This CDR3 is built from 16 residues.

The V gene is TRBV30, the J gene TRBJ2-2, with TRBD2 matching over 9 bases. This CDR3 is built from 14 residues. Germline loops: CDR1 GTSNPN, CDR2 SVGIG (reference sequence). Trimming at V came to 5 bases and at J to 3 bases, leaving 4 bases not matched to a gene. The CDR3 is CAWEAGGYTGELFF. Written as DNA, the CDR3 is TGTGCCTGGGAAGCGGGGGGCTACACCGGGGAGCTGTTTTTT.

The chain employs TRBV11-2 and TRBJ2-5; unclear D gene. Trimming removed 5 bases at V and 9 bases at J, with 10 bases between. Germline lookup yields CDR1 SGHAT and CDR2 FQNNGV. The CDR3 loop spans 11 amino acids. The CDR3 here is CASSIQGAQYF. CDR3 DNA sequence: TGTGCCAGCAGCATACAAGGCGCCCAGTACTTC. The whole variable domain, remainder taken from reference TRBV11-2 and TRBJ2-5, is EAGVAQSPRYKIIEKRQSVAFWCNPISGHATLYWYQQILGQGPKLLIQFQNNGVVDDSQLPKDRFSAERLKGVDSTLKIQPAKLEDSAVYLCASSIQGAQYFGPGTRLLVL.